The source of this T cell receptor (beta chain) is a study of CD8 T cells in ankylosing spondylitis. This CDR3 region has 14 residues. From germline, CDR1 is SGHRS and CDR2 YFSETQ. The germline V and J ends were trimmed by 0 bases and 5 bases, with 9 bases remaining between them. Using its own MiXCR run on the 5' RACE reads, TCRdb lists one record per CDR3 protein. The sample contains under 55,000 distinct CDR3 sequences, roughly 7.3% of which appear only once. Whole-study findings and limits: Seemingly characteristic of ankylosing spondylitis blood was a TCR beta motif consisting of about 8 highly homologous variants.

Ten or more counts support this clonotype. Antigen: not known. The sample comprised blood, either unsorted or a sorted T cell fraction (not recorded which). The chain links TRBV5-1 to TRBJ2-1; D remains unclear. This clonotype was sampled from a female donor with ankylosing spondylitis or in good health (not recorded which). CDR3: CASSLGQVDNEQFF. The CDR3 region has the DNA TGCGCCAGCAGCTTGGGTCAGGTCGACAATGAGCAGTTCTTC.